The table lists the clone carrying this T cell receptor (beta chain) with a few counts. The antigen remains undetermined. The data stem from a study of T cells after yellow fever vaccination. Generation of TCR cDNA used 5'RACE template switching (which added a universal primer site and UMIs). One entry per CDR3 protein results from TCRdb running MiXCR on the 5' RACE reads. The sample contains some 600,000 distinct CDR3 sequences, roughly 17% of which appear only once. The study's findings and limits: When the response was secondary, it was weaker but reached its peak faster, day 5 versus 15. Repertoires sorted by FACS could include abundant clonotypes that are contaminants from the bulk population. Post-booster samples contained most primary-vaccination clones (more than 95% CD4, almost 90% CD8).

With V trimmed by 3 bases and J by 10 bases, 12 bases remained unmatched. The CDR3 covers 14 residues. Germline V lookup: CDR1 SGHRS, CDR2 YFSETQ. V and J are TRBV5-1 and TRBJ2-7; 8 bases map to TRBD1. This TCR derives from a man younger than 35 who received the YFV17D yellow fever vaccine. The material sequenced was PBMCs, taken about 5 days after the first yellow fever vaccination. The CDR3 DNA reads TGCGCCAGCAGCTCGGACCCATTACAGGGGGGCCAGTACTTC. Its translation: CASSSDPLQGGQYF. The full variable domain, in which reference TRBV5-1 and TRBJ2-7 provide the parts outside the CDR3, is KAGVTQTPRYLIKTRGQQVTLSCSPISGHRSVSWYQQTPGQGLQFLFEYFSETQRNKGNFPGRFSGRQFSNSRSEMNVSTLELGDSALYLCASSSDPLQGGQYFGPGTRLTVT.